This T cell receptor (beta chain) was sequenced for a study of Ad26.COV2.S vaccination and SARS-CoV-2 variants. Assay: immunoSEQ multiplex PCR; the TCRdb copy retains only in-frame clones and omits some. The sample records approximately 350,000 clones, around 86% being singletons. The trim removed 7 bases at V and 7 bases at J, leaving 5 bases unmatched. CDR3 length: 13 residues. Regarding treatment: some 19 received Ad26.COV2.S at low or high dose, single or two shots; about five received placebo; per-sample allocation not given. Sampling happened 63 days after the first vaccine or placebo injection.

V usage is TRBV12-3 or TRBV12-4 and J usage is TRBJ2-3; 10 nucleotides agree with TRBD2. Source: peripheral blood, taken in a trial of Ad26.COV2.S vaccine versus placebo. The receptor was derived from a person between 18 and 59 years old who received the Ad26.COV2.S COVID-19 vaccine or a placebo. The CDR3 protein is CASIERGGNTQYF. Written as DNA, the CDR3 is TGTGCCAGCATCGAGCGGGGGGGCAATACGCAGTATTTT.